The 10 T cell receptor beta chains below were found in one sample sequenced in a study of T cells in Graves' hyperthyroidism and ophthalmopathy. The CDR3 regions of TCR beta were amplified from RNA transcripts. First-round RT-PCR with HTBI primers amplified the TCR CDR3 region. TCRdb itself ran the multiplex PCR reads through MiXCR, one entry per CDR3 protein. The table lists about 260,000 distinct CDR3 sequences, 16% of them singletons. Sequenced input: blood. The receptor source for this set is a woman aged 18-35 years with Graves' ophthalmopathy.

The table lists this clonotype with many counts. The gene calls are TRBV28 and TRBJ1-1, with 9 bases matching TRBD1. Trimming removed 3 bases from V and 6 bases from J; junction bases left unmatched: 5. The V gene's germline CDR1 is MDHEN and CDR2 SYDVKM. The CDR3 totals 14 residues. In DNA form, the CDR3 reads TGTGCCAGCAGTTTGGGGGGACAGGGCTCTGAAGCTTTCTTT. It translates to CASSLGGQGSEAFF.

This clonotype was counted ten times or more. For the CDR3, the DNA is TGTGCCACTCAAAAAACAGGGGATCCGAACACCGGGGAGCTGTTTTTT. Protein product: CATQKTGDPNTGELFF. The rearrangement joins TRBV19 to TRBJ2-2; TRBD1 matches at 7 bases. CDR1 and CDR2 from the germline V gene are LNHDA and SQIVND (reference sequence). Trimming cost V 10 bases and J 0 bases; bases outside gene matches: 11. The CDR3 spans 16 residues.

At least ten counts were recorded for this clonotype. The chain recombines TRBV6-2 or TRBV6-3 with TRBJ2-5, with D maybe TRBD2 (6 bases). Trimming left V 8 bases short and J 12 bases short, with 22 bases between. CDR1 is MNHEY and CDR2 is SVGEGT in the germline V gene. This CDR3 spans 13 amino acids. The CDR3 region has the DNA TGTGCCAGCTCGCTGAGCGATCCCAGGAGGGAGTACTTC. It codes for CASSLSDPRREYF.

This clonotype was seen ten or more times. The V and J genes are TRBV10-2 and TRBJ1-1; D unclear. Germline V lookup: CDR1 WSHSY, CDR2 SAAADI. CDR3 length equals 11 residues. Between the trimmed V and J ends, which lost 1 base and 8 bases, there was a span of 5 bases. The CDR3 region has the DNA TGCGCCAGCAGTGAGTATAGGGAAGCTTTCTTT. Its protein product is CASSEYREAFF.

There are a few counts of this clonotype. The V call is TRBV5-1, the J call TRBJ1-5, with 7 bases matching TRBD1. V lost 0 bases and J lost 3; bases outside the gene matches: 6. Germline values: CDR1 SGHRS, CDR2 YFSETQ. This CDR3 has 16 residues. The CDR3 nucleotides read TGCGCCAGCAGCTTGGACCCGGGACAGACCAATCAGCCCCAGCATTTT. Its translation is CASSLDPGQTNQPQHF.

This clonotype was counted at least ten times. The chain recombines TRBV10-1 with TRBJ2-3, with TRBD2 matching 9 bases. The CDR3 runs 15 residues. Germline CDR1 is WNHNN and CDR2 is SYGVQD (reference sequence). Germline trimming cut 4 bases from V and 5 bases from J; bases unmatched to any gene: 7. CDR3 amino acids: CASSVTSGFVDTQYF. The CDR3 nucleotides read TGCGCCAGCAGTGTAACTAGCGGGTTCGTAGATACGCAGTATTTT.

This chain joins TRBV10-2 and TRBJ2-3; 13 bases line up with TRBD2. Germline CDR1 reads WSHSY; CDR2 reads SAAADI. The CDR3 covers 16 residues. Losses at the gene ends were 8 bases for V and 6 bases for J; bases not matched to a gene: 11. CDR3 nucleotide sequence: TGCGCCAGCTCCATGATTAAGACTAGCGGGAGGGATACGCAGTATTTT. This codes for CASSMIKTSGRDTQYF.

The chain employs TRBV7-8 and TRBJ1-1; TRBD1 might be the D (5 bases). The V end was cut by 5 bases, the J end by 6 bases, with 25 bases between. Looked up from germline, CDR1 is SGHVS and CDR2 is FQNEAQ. This CDR3 has 17 residues. The CDR3 sequence is CASSQAVGAYLAPEAFF. The CDR3 nucleotides are TGTGCCAGCAGCCAAGCCGTTGGGGCATATCTCGCCCCTGAAGCTTTCTTT.

This clonotype was counted only a few times. V and J are TRBV10-2 and TRBJ2-5, with D perhaps assigned TRBD1 or TRBD2 (5 bases each). CDR3 size: 12 residues. V gave up 10 bases and J gave up 3 bases, with 12 bases separating them. The V gene's germline CDR1 is WSHSY and CDR2 SAAADI. The CDR3 spells CAISRDEETQYF. The CDR3 coding sequence is TGCGCCATATCTCGGGACGAAGAGACCCAGTACTTC.

This clonotype was detected a few times. CDR3 bases: TGTGCCAGTACCCTGACAGGGACTGGGGCCAACGTCCTGACTTTC. Translated: CASTLTGTGANVLTF. The rearrangement joins TRBV19 to TRBJ2-6, with 7 bases identical to TRBD1. This CDR3 has 15 amino acids. Germline V gene sequence: CDR1 LNHDA, CDR2 SQIVND (reference sequence). Trimming at V came to 7 bases and at J to 2 bases, leaving 5 bases not matched to a gene.